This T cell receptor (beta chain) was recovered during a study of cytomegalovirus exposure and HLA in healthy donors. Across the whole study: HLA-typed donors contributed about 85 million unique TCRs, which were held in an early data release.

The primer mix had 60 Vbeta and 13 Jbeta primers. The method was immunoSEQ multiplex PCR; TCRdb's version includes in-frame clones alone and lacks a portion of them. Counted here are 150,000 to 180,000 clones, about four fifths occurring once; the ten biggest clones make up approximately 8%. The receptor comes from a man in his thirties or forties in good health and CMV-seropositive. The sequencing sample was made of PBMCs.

The CDR3 DNA reads TGTGCCAGCAGCCAGTACAGCGGGGTTTACGAGCAGTACTTC. This translates into CASSQYSGVYEQYF. The chain is built from TRBV4-2 and TRBJ2-7, with 7 bases that match TRBD2. This CDR3 has 14 amino acids. V lost 3 bases to trimming and J lost 4 bases; unmatched junction nucleotides: 6. Germline V gene lookup returns CDR1 LGHNA and CDR2 YNFKEQ.